This T cell receptor beta chain appears in the sequencing data of a study of CD8 T cells in ankylosing spondylitis. Germline V gives CDR1 SGHDT, CDR2 YYEEEE. This CDR3 has 13 residues. Trimming removed 2 bases from V and 10 bases from J, with 16 bases in between. The study's findings and limits: Clones linked to the disease showed a CD8+ phenotype. They occurred at relatively low frequencies in peripheral blood. As reported, disease-linked clones showed significant enrichment in matched ankylosing spondylitis synovial fluid. Characteristic, it appeared, of ankylosing spondylitis blood was a TCR beta motif of eight highly homologous variants.

This clonotype was counted ten times or more. The antigen is not known. For TCR beta, libraries came from quantitative 5'-RACE with molecular barcodes. TCRdb passed the 5' RACE reads through MiXCR, listing each CDR3 protein once. The sample comprises a few hundred thousand distinct CDR3 sequences, roughly 8% of which are singletons, and roughly 14% rests with the top ten. This sequence was found in a male donor with ankylosing spondylitis. The source material was blood, either unsorted or a sorted T cell fraction (not recorded which). The chain couples TRBV5-6 to TRBJ2-7; D is possibly TRBD2 (5 bases). The CDR3 loop reads CASSFRDPRRQYF. In DNA, the CDR3 is TGTGCCAGCAGCTTCCGGGATCCGCGGCGACAGTACTTC.